This T cell receptor (beta chain) is drawn from a study of blood T cell repertoires in COVID-19. Background on the study: The United States, Italy and Spain were the sources of the acute and convalescent COVID-19 samples.

Original handling: Amplification of reference gene primers provided the estimated nucleated cell counts. The repertoire was sequenced with immunoSEQ multiplex PCR; TCRdb's copy has only in-frame clones and lacks some. Clone size and V and J calls were adopted from that table, with D and trimming inferred from the DNA. The sample holds a few hundred thousand clones, 70% to 90% seen once. Germline loops: CDR1 LGHDT, CDR2 YNNKEL (reference sequence). This CDR3 has 17 amino acids. V was clipped by 0 bases and J by 7 bases; unmatched bases: 9. In Cohort 3, a recovered donor had either two negative PCRs, clearance, or symptom resolution.

The sequence came from a woman younger than 30 who had recovered from COVID-19. Sequenced input: PBMCs or T cells enriched from blood (not recorded which). The gene calls are TRBV3-1 (or the pseudogene TRBV3-2) and TRBJ1-6, with TRBD1 matching over 7 bases. DNA of the CDR3: TGTGCCAGCAGCCAAGAGGCAGGGGGTCTCCAAAATTCACCCCTCCACTTT. This sequence encodes CASSQEAGGLQNSPLHF.